One and the same sample provided the 9 T cell receptor beta chains below, sequenced in a study of identical twins. TCRdb re-derived calls from the 5' RACE reads in MiXCR, one entry per CDR3 protein. Among 1.5 million to 2 million distinct CDR3 sequences, about 31% were seen once, and the ten largest hold 0.25% to 0.3%. Sample: cord blood. These receptors were taken from a newborn girl in good health.

The table lists this clonotype with a few counts. The CDR3 DNA follows: TGTGCCACCAGTGACCCGGGACTAGCGGGAGTAGGGGGCACAGATACGCAGTATTTT. Residues: CATSDPGLAGVGGTDTQYF. V usage is TRBV24-1 and J usage is TRBJ2-3; 14 bases fit TRBD2. The CDR3 runs to 19 residues. The V and J ends lost 4 bases and 1 base, in that order; junction bases with no gene match: 9. Germline CDR1 KGHDR, CDR2 SFDVKD.

V usage is TRBV6-5 and J usage is TRBJ2-3; TRBD1 matches 7 bases. This CDR3 has 14 residues. The ends lost 2 bases at V and 5 bases at J; junction bases unmatched: 4. Germline V gene data show CDR1 as MNHEY and CDR2 as SVGAGI. The CDR3 coding sequence is TGTGCCAGCAGTTACCTCACAGGGGAAGATACGCAGTATTTT. Translating gives CASSYLTGEDTQYF.

This clonotype was seen a few times. The rearrangement joins TRBV5-1 to TRBJ2-1, with D perhaps TRBD2 (5 bases). The V gene's germline CDR1 is SGHRS and CDR2 YFSETQ. V lost 4 bases and J lost 9, with 11 bases in between. The length of the CDR3 is 12 residues. CDR3 region: CASSRNRGEQFF. The CDR3 DNA is TGCGCCAGCAGCCGCAACCGGGGTGAGCAGTTCTTC. The variable domain in full, completed from reference TRBV5-1 and TRBJ2-1, reads KAGVTQTPRYLIKTRGQQVTLSCSPISGHRSVSWYQQTPGQGLQFLFEYFSETQRNKGNFPGRFSGRQFSNSRSEMNVSTLELGDSALYLCASSRNRGEQFFGPGTRLTVL.

A remark on this clonotype: It may be a read error: a sequence one base away is much more abundant. The chain links TRBV12-3 or TRBV12-4 to TRBJ1-2; no reliable D call. CDR3 size: 12 residues. CDR3 residues: CASGLELGGYTF. In DNA form, the CDR3 reads TGTGCCAGCGGTTTGGAGCTTGGCGGCTACACCTTC.

The rearrangement uses TRBV28 and TRBJ1-5; 8 bases are shared with TRBD1. The CDR3 has 16 residues. The junction had 2 bases not matched to a gene; V was cut back by 0 bases and J by 1 base. Germline V CDR1 and CDR2: MDHEN, SYDVKM. The chain's CDR3 is CASSLWAGGSNQPQHF. CDR3 DNA sequence: TGTGCCAGCAGTTTATGGGCAGGGGGCAGCAATCAGCCCCAGCATTTT. Drawing the rest from reference TRBV28 and TRBJ1-5, the complete variable domain is DVKVTQSSRYLVKRTGEKVFLECVQDMDHENMFWYRQDPGLGLRLIYFSYDVKMKEKGDIPEGYSVSREKKERFSLILESASTNQTSMYLCASSLWAGGSNQPQHFGDGTRLSIL.

This clonotype was detected a few times. J is TRBJ2-7 and V is TRBV20-1, with D maybe TRBD2 (6 bases). V was trimmed by 3 bases and J by 7 bases, leaving 13 bases between them. The germline V gene encodes CDR1 DFQATT and CDR2 SNEGSKA (reference sequence). CDR3 length: 12 residues. CDR3 in amino acids: CSASGSLGEQYF. The CDR3 nucleotides read TGCAGTGCTAGCGGGAGTCTAGGTGAGCAGTACTTC.

This clonotype was detected only once. For the CDR3, the DNA is TGTGCCAGCAGTGGGAGACAAGGGGCTGAGCAGTTCTTC. It is translated as CASSGRQGAEQFF. The chain recombines TRBV12-3 or TRBV12-4 with TRBJ2-1; the D gene could be TRBD1 or TRBD2 (5 bases each). V was shortened by 5 bases and J by 9 bases, with 14 bases between the two germline ends. The CDR3 extends over 13 amino acids.

This clonotype was observed a handful of times. The rearrangement uses TRBV5-1 and TRBJ2-7, with 7 bases that match TRBD2. Germline V gene data show CDR1 as SGHRS and CDR2 as YFSETQ. The J segment lost 0 bases and the V segment lost 4 bases, leaving 10 bases of the junction unmatched. The CDR3 runs 16 residues. The CDR3 loop is CASSMGSSGPSYEQYF. The CDR3 nucleotides are TGCGCCAGCAGCATGGGGTCTAGCGGCCCCTCCTACGAGCAGTACTTC.

This clonotype was counted between two and nine times. This chain links TRBV29-1 with TRBJ2-1, with 10 bases that match TRBD1. Looked up from germline, CDR1 is SQVTM and CDR2 is ANQGSEA. This CDR3 has 15 residues. J was trimmed by 6 bases and V by 4 bases; bases with no gene match: 9. CDR3 DNA: TGCAGCGTTGTGGGGTTTGGGGACAGGGGCAATGAGCAGTTCTTC. The encoded protein is CSVVGFGDRGNEQFF.